The present entry profiles one TCR beta chain with its context. The antigen remains undetermined. This entry comes from a study of cytomegalovirus exposure and HLA in healthy donors. Regarding the study as a whole: One cluster of highly shared sequence variants probably arose as a sequencing artifact.

This CDR3 comprises 14 residues. CDR1 is WNHNN, CDR2 SYGVQD, per germline (reference sequence). This PCR relied on a set of 60 Vbeta primers and 13 Jbeta primers. Profiling relied on immunoSEQ multiplex PCR, and the TCRdb table lists in-frame clones only, not all of them. This table holds some 160,000 clones, over 80% found once. The sequence came from a male donor in good health and CMV-seronegative. The chain links TRBV10-1 to TRBJ2-5, with a possible D match to TRBD2 (6 bases). The tail of the sequence fits TRBJ2-7 better, so the J call may be wrong. Sequencing was performed on PBMCs. CDR3: CASALRDLSYEQYF. The CDR3 DNA is TGCGCCAGCGCCCTCCGGGACTTATCCTACGAGCAGTACTTC.